These 6 T cell receptor beta chains came from one sample sequenced in a study of human T cells and chemical hapten exposure. Treatment: therapeutic diphenylcyclopropenone sensitization with weekly scalp DPC. The library attached unique molecular identifiers to individual cDNA molecules. TCRdb used MiXCR to reprocess the reads, holding one entry per CDR3 protein. Counted here are 3,500 to 4,500 distinct CDR3 sequences, approximately 49% occurring once; the ten biggest clones make up approximately 3.7%. The specimen was whole blood, collected before DPC sensitization or 2, 6, or about 24 weeks after (not recorded which). Every receptor here comes from an adult with alopecia areata. Some clones in this sample may be carry-over from other donors' samples. This table probably holds off-target reads from a library built for another chain.

This clonotype was observed a few times. The V call is TRBV7-2, the J call TRBJ2-7; D is unclear. Germline V gene lookup returns CDR1 SGHTA and CDR2 FQGNSA. This CDR3 contains 14 residues. V lost 4 bases and J lost 2, with 12 bases in between. CDR3 bases: TGTGCCAGCAGCTCCCTGCCAGGAACCTACGAGCAGTACTTC. Translated, it gives CASSSLPGTYEQYF.

This sequence joins TRBV5-1 and TRBJ1-1; no firm D call. CDR3 length: 13 residues. The germline CDR1 and CDR2 sequences are SGHRS and YFSETQ. The V end was cut by 2 bases, the J end by 1 base, with 6 bases between. DNA for the CDR3: TGCGCCAGCAGCTTAACACGGAACACTGAAGCTTTCTTT. Amino acids: CASSLTRNTEAFF. The variable domain in full, with the rest retrieved from reference TRBV5-1 and TRBJ1-1, is KAGVTQTPRYLIKTRGQQVTLSCSPISGHRSVSWYQQTPGQGLQFLFEYFSETQRNKGNFPGRFSGRQFSNSRSEMNVSTLELGDSALYLCASSLTRNTEAFFGQGTRLTVV.

This sequence joins TRBV2 and TRBJ2-3; D may be TRBD1 (6 bases). This CDR3 is 15 amino acids long. V was shortened by 8 bases and J by 4 bases, with 19 bases between the two germline ends. Germline values: CDR1 SNHLY, CDR2 FYNNEI. CDR3 DNA sequence: TGTGCCAGCGCTCCGCAGGGGATCGGGCCAGATACGCAGTATTTT. Translated, it gives CASAPQGIGPDTQYF.

This clonotype turned up a few times. The CDR3: CASSTPGRAGANVLTF. CDR3 nucleotide sequence: TGCGCCAGCAGCACCCCTGGCAGGGCTGGGGCCAACGTCCTGACTTTC. The chain employs TRBV4-3 and TRBJ2-6; TRBD1 is a possible D gene (5 bases). With 5 bases removed from V and 2 bases from J, the gap between germline ends came to 13 bases. This CDR3 is built from 16 residues. In germline, CDR1 is LGHNA, CDR2 YSLEER.

This clonotype was observed a few times. This chain joins TRBV10-3 and TRBJ2-5; possible D gene TRBD2, 5 bases. Germline-derived CDR1 and CDR2 are ENHRY and SYGVKD. V shed 9 bases and J shed 2 bases, with 13 bases lying between them. There are 13 residues in the CDR3. CDR3 residues: CAIGYRGQETQYF. CDR3 nucleotides: TGTGCCATAGGATACCGGGGTCAAGAGACCCAGTACTTC.

The gene calls are TRBV4-2 and TRBJ2-7; 7 bases are a match to TRBD1. CDR3 size: 16 residues. Germline V gene sequence: CDR1 LGHNA, CDR2 YNFKEQ. V trimming: 3 bases; J trimming: 2 bases; junction bases outside the gene matches: 10. This CDR3 reads CASSQTTGKPAYEQYF. The CDR3 nucleotides read TGTGCCAGCAGCCAGACGACAGGGAAACCTGCCTACGAGCAGTACTTC.